The rows below give T cell receptor beta chains drawn from one sample of a study of blood T cell repertoires in COVID-19. TCRdb keeps only in-frame clones here, not all; method: immunoSEQ multiplex PCR. In the table there are about 53,000 clones, 60% to 80% of which are singletons. The specimen sequenced was peripheral blood. The receptors shown here come from a man in his 70s with active or convalescent COVID-19. CDR3s include the opening cysteine and the closing phenylalanine or tryptophan. The D gene is left open where the match is weak. The size entry is marked missing in some rows and otherwise reads once, few, many or a size class.

NA	TRBJ2-7	TRBV9	TRBD1	TGTGCCAGCAGCCCGTTTATTGGGACAGTAGGGATCGAGCAGTACTTC	CASSPFIGTVGIEQYF
NA	TRBJ2-3	TRBV10-1	TRBD2	TGCGCCAGCAGGGATAGGAGCGGGGGGCCCCGGGATACGCAGTATTTT	CASRDRSGGPRDTQYF
NA	TRBJ2-7	TRBV4-3	NA	TGCGCCAGCAGCCTTCAGGCCGGGGGACGCTACGAGCAGTACTTC	CASSLQAGGRYEQYF
NA	TRBJ1-5	TRBV19	NA	TGTGCCAGTAGTATACAGGACGGGGGGTGGCAGCCCCAGCATTTT	CASSIQDGGWQPQHF
few	TRBJ1-2	TRBV5-1	NA	TGCGCCAGCAGCCGGGACACTAACTATGGCTACACCTTC	CASSRDTNYGYTF
NA	TRBJ2-3	TRBV27	NA	TGTGCCAGCAGTTTTGGGCAGGGAAACACAGATACGCAGTATTTT	CASSFGQGNTDTQYF
NA	TRBJ2-1	TRBV5-1	TRBD1	TGCGCCAGCAGGCCCTCCGGGACAGGGGGCGCGTATGAGCAGTTCTTC	CASRPSGTGGAYEQFF
NA	TRBJ1-6	TRBV18	TRBD1	TGTGCCAGCTCACCTAAACAGGGGAATTCACCCCTCCACTTT	CASSPKQGNSPLHF
NA	TRBJ1-4	TRBV7-2	NA	TGTGCCAGCAGCTTAGGGCGTCAGGGGAATGAAAAACTGTTTTTT	CASSLGRQGNEKLFF
NA	TRBJ2-7	TRBV11-2	NA	TGTGCCAGCAGCCGGAGAGCCTACGAGCAGTACTTC	CASSRRAYEQYF
once	TRBJ1-1	TRBV9	NA	TGTGCCAGCAGCGTAGGGGGCAGGTCACCAATGAACACTGAAGCTTTCTTT	CASSVGGRSPMNTEAFF
NA	TRBJ1-6	TRBV29-1	TRBD1	TGCAGCGTCTCTCGGGACAGGGATAATTCACCCCTCCACTTT	CSVSRDRDNSPLHF
few	TRBJ1-1	TRBV7-2	NA	TGTGCCAGCAGCTACGACAGGCGCGCTGAAGCTTTCTTT	CASSYDRRAEAFF
NA	TRBJ1-1	TRBV6-5	NA	TGTGCCAGCACCCGAAGGGAGTTGAACACTGAAGCTTTCTTT	CASTRRELNTEAFF
NA	TRBJ2-7	TRBV29-1	NA	TGCAGCGTCGAAAGGGGTTACGAGCAGTACTTC	CSVERGYEQYF
NA	TRBJ1-5	TRBV2	TRBD1	TGTGCCAGCAGTGCAGGGACAGGGGGCAATCAGCCCCAGCATTTT	CASSAGTGGNQPQHF
NA	TRBJ1-1	TRBV6-2/TRBV6-3	NA	TGTGCCAGCAGTTCACAACAGGCATGGGCTGAAGCTTTCTTT	CASSSQQAWAEAFF
few	TRBJ1-2	TRBV13	NA	TGTGCCAGCAGCTTAGACCCGAGCTATTATGGCTACACCTTC	CASSLDPSYYGYTF
NA	TRBJ2-1	TRBV11-2	NA	TGTGCCAGCAGCTTGGAGGGGATCGCAAGAGGGAATGAGCAGTTCTTC	CASSLEGIARGNEQFF
NA	TRBJ2-3	TRBV18	NA	TGTGCCAGCTCATCTAGCACAGATACGCAGTATTTT	CASSSSTDTQYF
NA	TRBJ2-1	TRBV7-2	TRBD2	TGTGCCAGCAGCTTAGCGCACGGCGGGGGGGCGGGGAATGAGCAGTTCTTC	CASSLAHGGGAGNEQFF
NA	TRBJ2-1	TRBV3-1/TRBV3-2	TRBD1	TGTGCCAGCAGCCAATTTATGACAGGGGGTAGCAATGAGCAGTTCTTC	CASSQFMTGGSNEQFF
NA	TRBJ2-7	TRBV12-3/TRBV12-4	NA	TGTGCCAGCAGTTCTTATGAGCAGTACTTC	CASSSYEQYF
once	TRBJ1-5	TRBV6-5	NA	TGTGCCAGCAGGAGCCCAGGGGATAGCAATCAGCCCCAGCATTTT	CASRSPGDSNQPQHF
once	TRBJ2-7	TRBV5-1	TRBD1	TGCGCCAGCAGCCCCAGGACAGGGATTGTCTACGAGCAGTACTTC	CASSPRTGIVYEQYF
NA	TRBJ2-1	TRBV7-2	NA	TGTGCCAGCAAGACAGCCTACTCTGACAATGAGCAGTTCTTC	CASKTAYSDNEQFF
NA	TRBJ2-1	TRBV3-1/TRBV3-2	NA	TGTGCCAGCAGCCACTCTCCCCTTAAGAGCTCCTACAATGAGCAGTTCTTC	CASSHSPLKSSYNEQFF
NA	TRBJ1-1	TRBV5-6	TRBD1	TGTGCCAGCAGCCTACCGGGACAGCTTGACACTGAAGCTTTCTTT	CASSLPGQLDTEAFF
NA	TRBJ2-3	TRBV7-2	NA	TGTGCCAGCAGTTTCGACAGGCGCACAGATACGCAGTATTTT	CASSFDRRTDTQYF
NA	TRBJ2-7	TRBV27	TRBD1	TGTGCCAGCGGCCGGGACAGGGTGCAGTACTTC	CASGRDRVQYF
NA	TRBJ1-1	TRBV6-1	NA	TGTGCCAGCAGTGAATTTGAGGCTGAAGCTTTCTTT	CASSEFEAEAFF
NA	TRBJ1-5	TRBV7-7	NA	TGTGCTAGCAGCCTTGACAGGAATCAGCCCCAGCATTTT	CASSLDRNQPQHF
NA	TRBJ1-6	TRBV18	NA	TGTGCCAGCTCACCCGGGACACCTGACTATAATTCACCCCTCCACTTT	CASSPGTPDYNSPLHF
NA	TRBJ1-2	TRBV6-5	NA	TGTGCCAGCAGTTTTAGAGGGCCTAACTATGGCTACACCTTC	CASSFRGPNYGYTF
NA	TRBJ2-7	TRBV28	NA	TGTGCCAGCAGTTTACAGGGTCGCCACGAGCAGTACTTC	CASSLQGRHEQYF
NA	TRBJ2-3	TRBV6-2/TRBV6-3	TRBD1	TGTGCCAGCAGTTACTCGGCCTACAGGACAGGCAGCGGAGATACGCAGTATTTT	CASSYSAYRTGSGDTQYF
NA	TRBJ2-7	TRBV19	NA	TGTGCCAGTAGTCGAAGGGGTTACGAGCAGTACTTC	CASSRRGYEQYF
NA	TRBJ1-2	TRBV3-1/TRBV3-2	TRBD1	TGTGCCAGCAGCCAAGAACGACAGGGTAGAGGCTACACCTTC	CASSQERQGRGYTF
NA	TRBJ1-2	TRBV4-3	NA	TGCGCCAGCAGCCAAGTGGCAGGGGCGGGTGGCTACACCTTC	CASSQVAGAGGYTF
NA	TRBJ1-1	TRBV12-3/TRBV12-4	NA	TGTGCCAGCAGGGACAGCCAGAACACTGAAGCTTTCTTT	CASRDSQNTEAFF